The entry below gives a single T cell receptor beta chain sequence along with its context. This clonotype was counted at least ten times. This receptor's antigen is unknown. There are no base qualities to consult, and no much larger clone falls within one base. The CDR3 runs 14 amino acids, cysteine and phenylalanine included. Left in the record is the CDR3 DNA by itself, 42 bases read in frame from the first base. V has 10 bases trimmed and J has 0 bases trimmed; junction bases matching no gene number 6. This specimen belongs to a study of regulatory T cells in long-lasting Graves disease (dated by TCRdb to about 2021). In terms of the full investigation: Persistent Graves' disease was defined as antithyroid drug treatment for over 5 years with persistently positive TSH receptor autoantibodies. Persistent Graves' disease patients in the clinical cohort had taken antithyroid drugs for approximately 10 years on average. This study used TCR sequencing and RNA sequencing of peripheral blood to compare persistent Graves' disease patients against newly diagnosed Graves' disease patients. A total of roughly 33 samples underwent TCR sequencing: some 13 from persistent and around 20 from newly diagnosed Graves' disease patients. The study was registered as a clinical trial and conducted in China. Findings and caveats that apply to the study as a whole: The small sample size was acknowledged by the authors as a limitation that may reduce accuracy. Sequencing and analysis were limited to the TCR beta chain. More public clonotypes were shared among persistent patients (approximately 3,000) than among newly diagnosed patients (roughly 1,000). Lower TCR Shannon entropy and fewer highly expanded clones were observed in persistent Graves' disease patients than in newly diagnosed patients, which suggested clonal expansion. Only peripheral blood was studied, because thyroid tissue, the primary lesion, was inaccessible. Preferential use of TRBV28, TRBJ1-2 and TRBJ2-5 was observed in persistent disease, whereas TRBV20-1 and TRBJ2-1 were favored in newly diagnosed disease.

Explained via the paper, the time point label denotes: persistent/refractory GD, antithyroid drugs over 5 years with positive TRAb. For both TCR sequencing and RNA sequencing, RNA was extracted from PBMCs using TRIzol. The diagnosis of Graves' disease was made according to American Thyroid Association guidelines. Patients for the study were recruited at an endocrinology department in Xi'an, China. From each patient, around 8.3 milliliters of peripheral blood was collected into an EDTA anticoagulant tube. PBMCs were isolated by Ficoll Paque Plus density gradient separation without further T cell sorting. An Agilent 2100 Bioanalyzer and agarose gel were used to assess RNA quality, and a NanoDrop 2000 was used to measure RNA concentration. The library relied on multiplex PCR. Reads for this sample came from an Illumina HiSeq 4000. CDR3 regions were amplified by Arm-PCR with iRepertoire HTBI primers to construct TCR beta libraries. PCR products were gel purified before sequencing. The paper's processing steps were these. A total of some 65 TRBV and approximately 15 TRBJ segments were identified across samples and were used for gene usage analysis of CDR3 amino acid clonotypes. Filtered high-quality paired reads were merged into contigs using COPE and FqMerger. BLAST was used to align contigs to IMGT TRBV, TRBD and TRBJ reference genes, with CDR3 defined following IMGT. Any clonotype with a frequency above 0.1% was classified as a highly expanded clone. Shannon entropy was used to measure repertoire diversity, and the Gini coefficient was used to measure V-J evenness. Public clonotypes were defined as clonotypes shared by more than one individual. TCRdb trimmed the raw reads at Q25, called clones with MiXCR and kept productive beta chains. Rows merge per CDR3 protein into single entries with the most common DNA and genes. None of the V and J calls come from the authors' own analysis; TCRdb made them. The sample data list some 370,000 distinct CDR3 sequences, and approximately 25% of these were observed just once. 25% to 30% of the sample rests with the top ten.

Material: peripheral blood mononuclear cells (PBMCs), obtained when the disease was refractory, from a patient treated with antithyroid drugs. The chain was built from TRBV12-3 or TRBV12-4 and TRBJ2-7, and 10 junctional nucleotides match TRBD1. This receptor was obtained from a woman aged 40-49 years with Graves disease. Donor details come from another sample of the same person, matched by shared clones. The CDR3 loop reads CATGTGESSYEQYF. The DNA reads TGTGCCACAGGGACAGGGGAAAGCTCCTACGAGCAGTACTTC.